One and the same sample provided the 20 T cell receptor beta chains below, sequenced in a study of T cells after yellow fever vaccination. TCRdb re-called the 5' RACE reads through MiXCR, storing one row per CDR3 protein. Counted here are 100,000 to 150,000 distinct CDR3 sequences, approximately 9% occurring once; the ten biggest clones make up around 40%. Sequences were derived from CD8+ T cells sorted from PBMCs, sampled on the day of the yellow fever booster vaccination. All receptors derive from a man in his late teens or twenties who received the YFV17D yellow fever vaccine.

This chain joins TRBV5-4 and TRBJ1-1; D ambiguous. Trimming removed 0 bases at V and 2 bases at J, with 8 bases between. The V gene's germline CDR1 is SGHNT and CDR2 YYREEE (reference sequence). The CDR3 length is 14 residues. The CDR3 here is CASSLADVNTEAFF. The CDR3 bases are TGTGCCAGCAGCTTGGCCGATGTTAACACTGAAGCTTTCTTT.

The sample holds a few counts of this clonotype. V is TRBV27 and J is TRBJ2-7; D uncertain. The ends were cut back, 2 bases at V and 3 bases at J, with 11 bases in the middle. This CDR3 is 14 amino acids long. From germline, CDR1 is MNHEY and CDR2 SMNVEV (reference sequence). In DNA, the CDR3 is TGTGCCAGCAGTTTAAGGGCAGTAGTCTACGAGCAGTACTTC. Its protein is CASSLRAVVYEQYF.

The chain carries TRBV18 and TRBJ2-7; D is uncertain. Germline V lookup: CDR1 KGHSH, CDR2 LQKENI. The CDR3 has 14 residues. The V end lost 3 bases, the J end lost 0 bases, and 9 bases lay between the germline ends. CDR3 region: CASSPSDGSYEQYF. In DNA, the CDR3 is TGTGCCAGCTCACCTTCGGACGGCTCCTACGAGCAGTACTTC.

This clonotype was counted ten times or more. This chain uses TRBV19 with TRBJ2-7; D gene unclear. This CDR3 comprises 13 residues. The V end was cut by 5 bases, the J end by 9 bases, with 17 bases between. Germline V lookup: CDR1 LNHDA, CDR2 SQIVND (reference sequence). CDR3 protein: CASSQRAAGGQYF. The CDR3 coding sequence is TGTGCCAGTAGTCAACGGGCCGCAGGCGGGCAGTACTTC.

V and J are TRBV20-1 and TRBJ2-1; possibly TRBD2 for D (5 bases). The V end lost 1 base, the J end lost 4 bases, and 20 bases lay between the germline ends. Germline CDR1 DFQATT, CDR2 SNEGSKA (reference sequence). The CDR3 runs to 17 residues. The DNA of the CDR3 is TGCAGTGCTAGAGGTTCGACCCCGAGGGATGTATACAATGAGCAGTTCTTC. Its protein product is CSARGSTPRDVYNEQFF.

This clonotype was observed a few times. J is TRBJ2-1 and V is TRBV18; D perhaps matches TRBD2 (7 bases). The germline V and J ends were trimmed by 3 bases and 4 bases, with 22 bases remaining between them. The germline gives CDR1 KGHSH, CDR2 LQKENI. The CDR3 spans 18 residues. The CDR3 DNA reads TGTGCCAGCTCACCCCCAAGGGTAGGGGGGGCCGAGTACAATGAGCAGTTCTTC. Its protein product is CASSPPRVGGAEYNEQFF.

This clonotype came up many times. The chain joins TRBV7-8 to TRBJ2-3; D ambiguous. V was shortened by 6 bases and J by 5 bases, with 6 bases between the two germline ends. CDR1 and CDR2 (germline): SGHVS, FQNEAQ. The CDR3 is 11 amino acids. The CDR3 loop is CASSQGDTQYF. The DNA for the CDR3 is TGTGCCAGCAGTCAAGGAGATACGCAGTATTTT.

Here the CDR3 reads CASSLDGQGKETQYF. The CDR3 coding sequence is TGTGCCAGCAGTCTAGACGGACAAGGGAAAGAGACCCAGTACTTC. The V and J genes are TRBV28 and TRBJ2-5; D may be TRBD1 (5 bases). The CDR3 is 15 residues long. Trimming removed 5 bases from V and 3 bases from J, with 16 bases in between. The germline CDR1 and CDR2 sequences are MDHEN and SYDVKM.

This clonotype has just a few counts. The genes are TRBV6-6 and TRBJ2-6, with D possibly being TRBD1 or TRBD2 (5 bases each). Per germline, CDR1 MNHNY and CDR2 SVGAGI (reference sequence). Trimming took 2 bases from V and 0 from J, leaving 5 bases between them. CDR3 size: 15 residues. The CDR3 is CASSYGGSGANVLTF. The DNA of the CDR3 is TGTGCCAGCAGTTACGGGGGCTCTGGGGCCAACGTCCTGACTTTC.

This clonotype has only a few counts. The chain has TRBV20-1 and TRBJ2-2; the D is unclear. The CDR3 contains 16 residues. The V end lost 0 bases, the J end lost 7 bases, and 18 bases lay between the germline ends. CDR1 and CDR2 (germline): DFQATT, SNEGSKA (reference sequence). The CDR3, as DNA: TGCAGTGCTAGAGATGACGGCCGATGGGTGGGCGGGGAGCTGTTTTTT. Encoded protein: CSARDDGRWVGGELFF.

This clonotype was picked up a small number of times. This chain links TRBV7-9 with TRBJ2-7; 8 bases are shared with TRBD1. The V segment lost 10 bases and the J segment 4 bases; nucleotides outside the gene matches: 9. CDR1 and CDR2 (germline): SEHNR, FQNEAQ (reference sequence). The CDR3 is 13 amino acids. CDR3 in amino acids: CAIRATGAYEQYF. CDR3 bases: TGTGCCATAAGAGCGACAGGGGCTTACGAGCAGTACTTC.

V gene TRBV7-2 combines with J gene TRBJ2-3, with 7 bases lining up with TRBD1. The germline CDR1 and CDR2 sequences are SGHTA and FQGNSA. V trimming: 2 bases; J trimming: 11 bases; junction bases outside the gene matches: 4. The CDR3 totals 12 residues. Written as DNA, the CDR3 is TGTGCCAGCAGCTTAACACAGGGGAGGCAGTATTTT. Translating gives CASSLTQGRQYF.

The DNA of the CDR3 is TGTGCCAGCAGCTTAGGGTCGGGCTCATCCTACGAGCAGTACGTC. Translating gives CASSLGSGSSYEQYV. The chain uses TRBV7-8 and TRBJ2-7; no clear D gene. Germline V gives CDR1 SGHVS, CDR2 FQNEAQ. The CDR3 has 15 residues. Trimming stripped 1 base from V and 1 base from J, with 11 bases between.

The chain combines TRBV12-3 or TRBV12-4 with TRBJ2-5, with D possibly being TRBD1 or TRBD2 (6 bases each). The CDR3 has 15 amino acids. Trimming removed 10 bases from V and 5 bases from J, with 23 bases in between. The CDR3 DNA sequence: TGTGCCACCGCAAGGGGGGTTTGGAATGGTGAGACCCAGTACTTC. It encodes CATARGVWNGETQYF.

This clonotype was seen a few times. CDR3 amino acids: CASSGSRTSGVETQYF. The CDR3 DNA sequence: TGTGCCAGCAGCGGGAGTCGGACTAGCGGGGTAGAGACCCAGTACTTC. The J gene is TRBJ2-5, the V gene TRBV7-9, with 12 bases matching TRBD2. Germline trimming cut 5 bases from V and 4 bases from J; bases unmatched to any gene: 8. CDR1 and CDR2 (germline): SEHNR, FQNEAQ (reference sequence). The CDR3 contains 16 residues.

This clonotype occurred many times. The CDR3 loop reads CASSFGVSTGELFF. The CDR3 DNA reads TGTGCCAGCAGCTTCGGGGTATCCACCGGGGAGCTGTTTTTT. This chain uses TRBV5-4 with TRBJ2-2; weak D call: TRBD2 (5 bases). V lost 2 bases and J 4 bases, leaving 9 bases between the germline ends. Germline V lookup: CDR1 SGHNT, CDR2 YYREEE (reference sequence). This CDR3 spans 14 amino acids.

The chain carries TRBV19 and TRBJ2-1; D remains unclear. Germline V CDR1 and CDR2: LNHDA, SQIVND (reference sequence). The length of the CDR3 is 15 residues. Trimming took off 2 bases at V and 0 bases at J, with 8 bases between the two ends. CDR3 nucleotide sequence: TGTGCCAGTAGTATAACCCCGAGCTCCTACAATGAGCAGTTCTTC. This translates into CASSITPSSYNEQFF.

This clonotype was observed many times. The CDR3 loop is CSADLVGEIQETQYF. The CDR3 region has the DNA TGCAGTGCCGACCTGGTGGGGGAGATCCAAGAGACCCAGTACTTC. The chain combines TRBV20-1 with TRBJ2-5; D tentatively reads TRBD1 or TRBD2 (5 bases each). V lost 6 bases and J lost 1, with 18 bases in between. CDR3 length: 15 residues. Germline V lookup: CDR1 DFQATT, CDR2 SNEGSKA (reference sequence).

This sequence joins TRBV4-1 and TRBJ1-1; TRBD1 might be the D (6 bases). The CDR3 loop spans 18 amino acids. V gave up 4 bases and J gave up 5 bases, with 26 bases separating them. The germline V gene encodes CDR1 MGHRA and CDR2 YSYEKL. CDR3: CASSPVEGRVMGATEAFF. Written as DNA, the CDR3 is TGCGCCAGCAGCCCAGTAGAGGGCAGGGTGATGGGGGCAACTGAAGCTTTCTTT.

The chain joins TRBV4-2 to TRBJ1-1; D possibly corresponds to TRBD1 (6 bases). Germline assignment: CDR1 LGHNA and CDR2 YNFKEQ. Trimming stripped 2 bases from V and 2 bases from J, with 15 bases between. The CDR3 sequence is 16 residues long. The CDR3 loop is CASSQQHQGSNTEAFF. CDR3 coding DNA: TGTGCCAGCAGCCAACAACACCAGGGGAGCAACACTGAAGCTTTCTTT.